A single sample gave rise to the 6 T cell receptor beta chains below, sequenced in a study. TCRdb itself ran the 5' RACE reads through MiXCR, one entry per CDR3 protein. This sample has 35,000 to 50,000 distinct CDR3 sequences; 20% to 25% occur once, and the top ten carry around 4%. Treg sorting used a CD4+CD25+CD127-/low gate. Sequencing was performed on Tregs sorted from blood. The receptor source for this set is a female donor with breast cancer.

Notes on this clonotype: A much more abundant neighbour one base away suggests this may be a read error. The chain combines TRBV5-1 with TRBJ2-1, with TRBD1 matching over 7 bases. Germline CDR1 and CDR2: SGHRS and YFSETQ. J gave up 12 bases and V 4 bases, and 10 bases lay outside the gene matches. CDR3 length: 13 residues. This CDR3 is CASSQVGDSLQFF. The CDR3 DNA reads TGCGCCAGCAGCCAAGTAGGGGACAGCCTGCAGTTCTTC.

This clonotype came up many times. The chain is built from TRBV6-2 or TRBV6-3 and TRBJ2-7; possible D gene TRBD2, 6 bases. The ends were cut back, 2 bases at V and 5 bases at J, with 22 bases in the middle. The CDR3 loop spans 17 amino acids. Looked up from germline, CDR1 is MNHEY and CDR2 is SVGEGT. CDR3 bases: TGTGCCAGCAGTTACCAACGAGGCCCAGGAGGGGCCCACGAGCAGTACTTC. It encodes CASSYQRGPGGAHEQYF.

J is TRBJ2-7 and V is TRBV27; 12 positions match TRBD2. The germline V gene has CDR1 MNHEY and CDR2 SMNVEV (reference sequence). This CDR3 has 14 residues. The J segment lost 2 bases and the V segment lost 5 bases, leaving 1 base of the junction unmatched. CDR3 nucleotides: TGTGCCAGCAGTAGGACTAGCGGGACCTACGAGCAGTACTTC. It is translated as CASSRTSGTYEQYF.

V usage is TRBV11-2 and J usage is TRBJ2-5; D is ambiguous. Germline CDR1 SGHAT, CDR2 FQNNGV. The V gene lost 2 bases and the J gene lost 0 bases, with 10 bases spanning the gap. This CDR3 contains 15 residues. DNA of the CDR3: TGTGCCAGCAGCTTATTGTCGGGTTACCAAGAGACCCAGTACTTC. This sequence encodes CASSLLSGYQETQYF.

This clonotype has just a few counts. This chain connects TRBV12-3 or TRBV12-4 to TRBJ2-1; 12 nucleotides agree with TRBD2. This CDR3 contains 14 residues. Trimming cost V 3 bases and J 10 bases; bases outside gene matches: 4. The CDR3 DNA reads TGTGCCAGCAGTTTTTGGCTAGCGGGAGGGGAGCAGTTCTTC. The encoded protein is CASSFWLAGGEQFF.

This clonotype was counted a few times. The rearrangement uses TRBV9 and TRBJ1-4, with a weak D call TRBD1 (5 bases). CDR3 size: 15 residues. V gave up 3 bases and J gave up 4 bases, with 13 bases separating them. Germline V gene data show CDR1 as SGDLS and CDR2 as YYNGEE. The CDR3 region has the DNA TGTGCCAGCAGCGATGGGGGGGAACTTAATGAAAAACTGTTTTTT. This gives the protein CASSDGGELNEKLFF.